This T cell receptor beta chain emerged from a study of PD-L1 blockade in urothelial cancer. Regarding time point: pretreatment peripheral blood. Per germline, CDR1 MDHEN and CDR2 SYDVKM. This CDR3 is built from 13 residues. V lost 2 bases to trimming and J lost 7 bases, with 11 bases between them. Sequencing used immunoSEQ multiplex PCR; TCRdb keeps in-frame clones, though not all of them. The sample contains over 45,000 clones, about 82% of which appear only once. The genes are TRBV28 and TRBJ1-2; unclear D gene. Material: PBMCs, obtained around atezolizumab (anti-PD-L1) treatment. The source of this sequence is a man aged 55 to 69 with urothelial cancer. In nucleotides, the CDR3 is TGTGCCAGCAGTTTAAACGGGGTTCTTGGCTACACCTTC. The encoded protein is CASSLNGVLGYTF.